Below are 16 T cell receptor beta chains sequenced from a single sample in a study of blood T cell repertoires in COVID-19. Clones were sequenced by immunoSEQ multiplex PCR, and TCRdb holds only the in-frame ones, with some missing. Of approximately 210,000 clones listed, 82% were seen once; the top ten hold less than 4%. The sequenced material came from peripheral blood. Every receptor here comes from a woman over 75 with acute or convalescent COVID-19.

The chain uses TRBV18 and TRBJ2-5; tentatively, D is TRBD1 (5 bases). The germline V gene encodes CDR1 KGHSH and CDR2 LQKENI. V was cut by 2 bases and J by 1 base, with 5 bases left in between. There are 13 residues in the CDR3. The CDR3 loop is CASSPDSQETQYF. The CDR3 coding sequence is TGTGCCAGCTCACCAGACAGCCAAGAGACCCAGTACTTC.

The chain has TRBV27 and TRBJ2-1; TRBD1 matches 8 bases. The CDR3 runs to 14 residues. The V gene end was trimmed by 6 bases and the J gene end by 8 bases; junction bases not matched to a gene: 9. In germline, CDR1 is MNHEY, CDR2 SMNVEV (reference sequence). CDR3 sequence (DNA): TGTGCCAGCAGCAACAGGGGGGTAATCTATGAGCAGTTCTTC. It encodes CASSNRGVIYEQFF.

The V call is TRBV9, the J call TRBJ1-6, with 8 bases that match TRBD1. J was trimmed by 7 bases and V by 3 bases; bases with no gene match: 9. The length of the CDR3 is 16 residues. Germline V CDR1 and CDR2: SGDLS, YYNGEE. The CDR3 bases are TGTGCCAGCAGCGCCGGGACAGGCGGGGAAAATTCACCCCTCCACTTT. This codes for CASSAGTGGENSPLHF.

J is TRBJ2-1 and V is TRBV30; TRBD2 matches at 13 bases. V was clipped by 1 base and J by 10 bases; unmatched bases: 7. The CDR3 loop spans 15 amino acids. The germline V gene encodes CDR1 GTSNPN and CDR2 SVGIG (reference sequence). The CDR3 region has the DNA TGTGCCTGGAGTGGGACTAGCGGGGGATGGAGCGAGCAGTTCTTC. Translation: CAWSGTSGGWSEQFF.

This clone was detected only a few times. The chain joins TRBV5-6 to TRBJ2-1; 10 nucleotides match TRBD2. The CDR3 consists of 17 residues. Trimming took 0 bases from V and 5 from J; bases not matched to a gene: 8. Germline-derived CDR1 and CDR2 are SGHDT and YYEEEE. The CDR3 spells CASSLGSGGTANNEQFF. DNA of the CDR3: TGTGCCAGCAGCTTGGGTAGCGGGGGGACCGCTAACAATGAGCAGTTCTTC.

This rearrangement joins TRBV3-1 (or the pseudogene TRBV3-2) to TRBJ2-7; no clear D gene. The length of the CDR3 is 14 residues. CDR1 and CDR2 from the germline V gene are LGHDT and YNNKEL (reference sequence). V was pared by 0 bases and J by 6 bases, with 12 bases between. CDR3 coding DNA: TGTGCCAGCAGCCAAGAGTTCGACGGGTTCGAGCAGTACTTC. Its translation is CASSQEFDGFEQYF.

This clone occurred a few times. The CDR3 DNA is TGTGCCAGCCAGTACGTGAACACTGAAGCTTTCTTT. Encoded protein: CASQYVNTEAFF. V gene TRBV6-5 combines with J gene TRBJ1-1, with D unresolved. From germline, CDR1 is MNHEY and CDR2 SVGAGI. The CDR3 contains 12 residues. V lost 8 bases to trimming and J lost 0 bases, with 7 bases between them.

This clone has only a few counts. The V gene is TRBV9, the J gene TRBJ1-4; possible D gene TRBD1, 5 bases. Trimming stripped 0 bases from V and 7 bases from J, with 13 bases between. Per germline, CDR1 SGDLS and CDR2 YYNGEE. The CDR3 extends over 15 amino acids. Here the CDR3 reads CASSVASGRGEKLFF. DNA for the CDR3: TGTGCCAGCAGCGTAGCGTCGGGGAGGGGTGAAAAACTGTTTTTT.

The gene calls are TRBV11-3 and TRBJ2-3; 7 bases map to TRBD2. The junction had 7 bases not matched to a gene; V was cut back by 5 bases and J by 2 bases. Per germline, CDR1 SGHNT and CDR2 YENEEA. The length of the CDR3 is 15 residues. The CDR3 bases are TGTGCCAGCAGCCCAGACCGGGGGGACACAGATACGCAGTATTTT. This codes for CASSPDRGDTDTQYF.

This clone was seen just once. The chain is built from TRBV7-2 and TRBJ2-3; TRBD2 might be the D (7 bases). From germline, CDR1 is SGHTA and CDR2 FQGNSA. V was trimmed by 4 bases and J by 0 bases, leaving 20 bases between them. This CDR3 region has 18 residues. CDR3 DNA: TGTGCCAGCAGCTACTCGTCGGGGGGCCGAGGGAGCACAGATACGCAGTATTTT. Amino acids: CASSYSSGGRGSTDTQYF.

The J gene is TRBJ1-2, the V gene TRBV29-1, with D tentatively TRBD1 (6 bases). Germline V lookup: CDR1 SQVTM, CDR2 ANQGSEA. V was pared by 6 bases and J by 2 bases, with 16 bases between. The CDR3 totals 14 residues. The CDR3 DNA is TGCAGCGTCCATCCTAGGGGGGGCAACTATGGCTACACCTTC. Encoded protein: CSVHPRGGNYGYTF.

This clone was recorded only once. The CDR3 sequence: CASGEKTGFTEAFF. The CDR3 coding sequence is TGTGCCAGTGGTGAGAAAACAGGGTTTACAGAAGCTTTCTTT. The chain combines TRBV19 with TRBJ1-1, with D possibly TRBD1 on 6 matching bases. The germline gives CDR1 LNHDA, CDR2 SQIVND (reference sequence). V was shortened by 8 bases and J by 8 bases, with 21 bases between the two germline ends. The CDR3 contains 14 residues.

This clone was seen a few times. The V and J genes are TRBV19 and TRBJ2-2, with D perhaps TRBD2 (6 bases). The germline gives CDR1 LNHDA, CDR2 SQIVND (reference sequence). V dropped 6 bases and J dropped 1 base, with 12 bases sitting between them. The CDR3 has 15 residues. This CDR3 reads CASSRGLWNTGELFF. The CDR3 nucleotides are TGTGCCAGTAGCCGGGGACTTTGGAACACCGGGGAGCTGTTTTTT.

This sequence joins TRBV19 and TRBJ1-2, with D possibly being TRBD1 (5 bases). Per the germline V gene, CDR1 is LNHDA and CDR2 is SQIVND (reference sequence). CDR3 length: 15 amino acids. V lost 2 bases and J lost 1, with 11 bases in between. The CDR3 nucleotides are TGTGCCAGTAGTATAACAGGCCCCGTTAACTATGGCTACACCTTC. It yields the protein CASSITGPVNYGYTF.

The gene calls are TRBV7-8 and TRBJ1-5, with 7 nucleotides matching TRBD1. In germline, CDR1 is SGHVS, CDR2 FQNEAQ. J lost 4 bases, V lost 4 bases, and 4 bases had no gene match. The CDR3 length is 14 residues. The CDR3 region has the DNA TGTGCCAGCAGCTGGGACAGACTTAATCAGCCCCAGCATTTT. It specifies CASSWDRLNQPQHF.

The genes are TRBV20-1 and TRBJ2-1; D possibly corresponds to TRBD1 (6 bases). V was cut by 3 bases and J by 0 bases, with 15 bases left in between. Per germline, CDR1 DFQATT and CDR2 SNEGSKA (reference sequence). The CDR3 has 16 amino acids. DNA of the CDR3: TGCAGTGCTAGTCCTACAACACAGGGCTCCTACAATGAGCAGTTCTTC. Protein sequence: CSASPTTQGSYNEQFF.